This T cell receptor (beta chain) was identified during a study of blood T cell repertoires in COVID-19 (dated by TCRdb to 2019 to 2021). Broadly, across the study: Samples from collaborators originated in the United States, Italy and Spain and spanned both the acute and convalescent phases of COVID-19. The material from the prospective study consisted of cDNA or gDNA derived from T cells, B-cell-depleted T cells, or PBMCs. Where available, HLA class I and class II types were obtained from metadata supplied by the sample provider rather than from assay-based typing. The samples were drawn from the first 160 participants of the ongoing ImmuneRACE study and from some 1,300 subjects provided by 6 global collaborators. A de-identified subject ID, COVID-19 status, age in years and sex were almost always included in the sample metadata. The repertoires were released in a freely available public database meant as a resource for research on the immune response to SARS-CoV-2. Deeply sampled blood TCRbeta repertoires from subjects exposed to, actively infected with, or recovered from COVID-19 were included in the dataset.

TCRbeta CDR3 regions were amplified from genomic DNA by means of the immunoSEQ Assay, a bias-controlled multiplex PCR. Per the source publication's procedure: Within the assay, amplification of reference gene primers was used to estimate how many nucleated cells each sample contained. To quantify the absolute abundance of each unique TCRbeta CDR3 rearrangement, sequence reads were collapsed and filtered. Productive Simpson clonality was computed per sample as the square root of Simpson's diversity index over productive rearrangements. TCRdb took this table from immuneACCESS and kept in-frame rearrangements with V and J called. Such tables lack part of the clones; where checked against another copy, unresolved V genes explain under half of the gap, and the rest is unexplained. Clone size and the V and J calls come from that table; the DNA yielded D and trimming. Counted in this sample were about 190,000 clones; under 90% of them appeared once. Under 15% of the sample is taken by the ten largest.

On the study overall, not on this receptor specifically: How much clinical and demographic metadata was included differed by source and by participant, and the metadata was provided uncurated.

Comments on this clone: Its binding antigen is unknown. Base qualities are not recorded, but no much larger clone differs from it by a single base.

Inclusive of the bounding cysteine and phenylalanine, the CDR3 is 16 residues long. Only the CDR3 DNA is retained, 48 bases long and in frame from the first base. The germline V gene specifies SGHTS as CDR1 and YDEGEE as CDR2. The V end loses 0 bases and the J end loses 0 bases, and a stretch of 10 bases separates them. Whole blood was collected in K2EDTA tubes by collaborating institutions according to the institutions' own protocols. For TCRbeta analysis, collaborators shipped samples in one of three forms: frozen whole blood, isolated PBMCs, or DNA extracted from either of those sample types. The sequence was collected from a young man with active or convalescent COVID-19. The chain uses TRBV5-8 and TRBJ2-4, with the D gene call left open. Sequenced: peripheral blood. The encoded CDR3 is CASSLDQFEAKNIQYF. The nucleotides are TGTGCCAGCAGCTTGGACCAGTTCGAAGCCAAAAACATTCAGTACTTC.